Detailed here is one T cell receptor (beta chain). Its antigen is still unknown. The CDR3 extends over 13 amino acids. Germline CDR1 is SNHLY and CDR2 is FYNNEI. Trimming shortened V by 11 bases and J by 6 bases, and 17 bases separated the two germline ends. This record comes from a study of T cells in Graves' hyperthyroidism and ophthalmopathy. In the study overall: Upon initial diagnosis and before any treatment, peripheral blood was collected.

Study results and caveats: Most expanded thyroid clonotypes above 0.001 recurred in blood.

Amplified regions were TCR beta CDR3 sequences from RNA transcripts. HTBI primers drove first-round RT-PCR of the TCR CDR3. TCRdb ran MiXCR on the multiplex PCR reads and lists one entry per CDR3 protein. The data contain 550,000 to 800,000 distinct CDR3 sequences, 15% to 20% of them singletons. This receptor was taken from a man in his fifties or sixties with Graves' hyperthyroidism. Sequencing used blood. The chain has TRBV2 and TRBJ1-5; D gene uncertain. CDR3 sequence (DNA): TGTGCCGGCAAGTTTAGATGGGGTCAGCCCCAGCATTTT. This sequence encodes CAGKFRWGQPQHF.